These 29 T cell receptor beta chains were all obtained from the same sample, sequenced in a study of radiotherapy plus CTLA-4 blockade in lung cancer. The protocol was immunoSEQ multiplex PCR, while the TCRdb copy is restricted to in-frame clones and leaves out a portion. The table records about 95,000 clones, 75% to 90% of them present only once. This sample comprised peripheral blood, obtained from a patient treated with radiotherapy plus ipilimumab. Source of these receptors: a human donor with non-small cell lung cancer who had a partial response to radiotherapy plus ipilimumab.

This clone was detected only a few times. V gene TRBV15 combines with J gene TRBJ2-1; D gene ambiguous. V was trimmed by 5 bases and J by 3 bases, leaving 5 bases between them. The CDR3 length is 12 residues. Germline values: CDR1 LNHNV, CDR2 YYDKDF (reference sequence). The CDR3 DNA follows: TGTGCCACCAGCTTTAGCTACAATGAGCAGTTCTTC. As protein: CATSFSYNEQFF.

This clone is a singleton in its sample. The chain employs TRBV2 and TRBJ2-2, with TRBD2 identical over 10 bases. The trim removed 7 bases at V and 0 bases at J, leaving 5 bases unmatched. CDR1 and CDR2 (germline): SNHLY, FYNNEI. The CDR3 loop spans 16 amino acids. The CDR3 DNA reads as TGTGCCAGCATTAGGACTAGCGGAGCGAACACCGGGGAGCTGTTTTTT. Protein: CASIRTSGANTGELFF.

This chain uses TRBV5-1 with TRBJ2-5, with 9 bases matching TRBD2. With 2 bases clipped from V and 1 base from J, the junction kept 3 bases outside the gene matches. The V gene's germline CDR1 is SGHRS and CDR2 YFSETQ. This CDR3 has 15 amino acids. CDR3 bases: TGCGCCAGCAGCTTCAATAGCGGGGGCCAAGAGACCCAGTACTTC. This gives the protein CASSFNSGGQETQYF.

This clone was recorded only once. CDR3 sequence (DNA): TGTGCCAGCAGCTTGGAACTAGTAGAGACCCAGTACTTC. This sequence encodes CASSLELVETQYF. This sequence joins TRBV5-8 and TRBJ2-5; D is perhaps TRBD2 (5 bases). Deletions cut 0 bases from V and 4 bases from J, with 7 bases between. CDR3 length: 13 amino acids. Germline V lookup: CDR1 SGHTS, CDR2 YDEGEE.

The CDR3 region is CASSEERTSDTDTQYF. CDR3 in DNA: TGTGCCAGCAGTGAAGAACGGACTAGCGACACAGATACGCAGTATTTT. The V call is TRBV2, the J call TRBJ2-3; 9 bases map to TRBD2. The CDR3 runs 16 residues. The V segment lost 1 base and the J segment 2 bases; nucleotides outside the gene matches: 4. Per the germline V gene, CDR1 is SNHLY and CDR2 is FYNNEI.

The rearrangement uses TRBV7-2 and TRBJ2-7; tentative D call: TRBD1 (7 bases). Germline V gene data show CDR1 as SGHTA and CDR2 as FQGNSA. The V end lost 1 base, the J end lost 2 bases, and 12 bases lay between the germline ends. The CDR3 loop spans 15 amino acids. CDR3 bases: TGTGCCAGCAGCTTAGGGAGGGGGCTCACCTACGAGCAGTACTTC. Translated, it gives CASSLGRGLTYEQYF.

The chain recombines TRBV30 with TRBJ2-3; tentative D call: TRBD2 (6 bases). Trimming removed 3 bases at V and 0 bases at J, with 10 bases between. CDR3 size: 14 residues. In germline, CDR1 is GTSNPN, CDR2 SVGIG (reference sequence). The CDR3 loop is CAWRGRLSTDTQYF. CDR3 nucleotide sequence: TGTGCCTGGAGAGGGAGGCTCAGCACAGATACGCAGTATTTT.

J is TRBJ2-7 and V is TRBV27; D may be TRBD1 (6 bases). Germline values: CDR1 MNHEY, CDR2 SMNVEV (reference sequence). V lost 5 bases and J 1 base, leaving 12 bases between the germline ends. CDR3 size: 14 residues. The CDR3 loop is CASSPRTDSYEQYF. The DNA for the CDR3 is TGTGCCAGCAGTCCACGGACAGATTCCTACGAGCAGTACTTC.

This clone appeared a single time. V gene TRBV2 combines with J gene TRBJ2-3, with 9 bases that match TRBD1. In germline, CDR1 is SNHLY, CDR2 FYNNEI. This CDR3 has 15 amino acids. Trimming removed 4 bases from V and 1 base from J; junction bases left unmatched: 3. CDR3 nucleotide sequence: TGTGCCAGCAGTGCGCGACAGGGGGGCACAGATACGCAGTATTTT. Translated, it gives CASSARQGGTDTQYF.

The chain employs TRBV5-1 and TRBJ1-1, with D possibly being TRBD1 (5 bases). Germline V gene sequence: CDR1 SGHRS, CDR2 YFSETQ. Trimming took off 3 bases at V and 3 bases at J, with 12 bases between the two ends. This CDR3 is built from 14 residues. DNA of the CDR3: TGCGCCAGCAGCTCGCATGGGGGGGACACTGAAGCTTTCTTT. This sequence encodes CASSSHGGDTEAFF.

V usage is TRBV6-5 and J usage is TRBJ2-7, with 12 bases aligning to TRBD2. V trimming: 7 bases; J trimming: 3 bases; junction bases outside the gene matches: 4. CDR3 length equals 14 residues. Germline V lookup: CDR1 MNHEY, CDR2 SVGAGI. The CDR3 DNA reads as TGTGCCAGCAAGAAGACTAGCGGGGGCTACGAGCAGTACTTC. Encoded protein: CASKKTSGGYEQYF.

The chain carries TRBV30 and TRBJ2-2, with D possibly TRBD2 on 5 matching bases. Germline CDR1 and CDR2: GTSNPN and SVGIG (reference sequence). The CDR3 has 15 amino acids. The V end lost 3 bases, the J end lost 0 bases, and 11 bases lay between the germline ends. The CDR3 reads CAWRGLDSNTGELFF. The DNA of the CDR3 is TGTGCCTGGAGAGGGTTGGACTCGAACACCGGGGAGCTGTTTTTT.

This rearrangement joins TRBV7-6 to TRBJ1-1; possible D gene TRBD1, 6 bases. The germline V gene encodes CDR1 SGHVS and CDR2 FNYEAQ. The CDR3 contains 14 residues. The V and J ends lost 5 bases and 3 bases respectively, with 13 bases between them. CDR3 in amino acids: CASSLNREYTEAFF. Here the CDR3 DNA reads TGTGCCAGCAGCCTCAACAGGGAGTACACTGAAGCTTTCTTT.

This chain joins TRBV7-7 and TRBJ1-3, with TRBD1 identical over 7 bases. CDR1 and CDR2 from the germline V gene are SSHAT and FNYEAQ (reference sequence). Unmatched junction bases numbered 7, after V lost 6 bases and J lost 2 bases. The CDR3 sequence is 15 residues long. The CDR3 bases are TGTGCCAGCAGTTATACAGGGGAACCTGGAAACACCATATATTTT. Its protein is CASSYTGEPGNTIYF.

This sequence joins TRBV18 and TRBJ1-1, with TRBD1 identical over 11 bases. This CDR3 spans 18 amino acids. V lost 3 bases to trimming and J lost 6 bases; unmatched junction nucleotides: 15. CDR1 is KGHSH, CDR2 LQKENI, per germline. CDR3 sequence (DNA): TGTGCCAGCTCACCTAACTGGTTGAGATCGGGACAGGGGGCTGAAGCTTTCTTT. It yields the protein CASSPNWLRSGQGAEAFF.

V usage is TRBV19 and J usage is TRBJ1-4; TRBD1 aligns across 10 bases. Germline-derived CDR1 and CDR2 are LNHDA and SQIVND (reference sequence). The trim removed 7 bases at V and 1 base at J, leaving 6 bases unmatched. The CDR3 totals 16 residues. The CDR3: CASTDRGRGTNEKLFF. CDR3 bases: TGTGCCAGTACTGACAGGGGGCGAGGAACTAATGAAAAACTGTTTTTT.

The chain joins TRBV27 to TRBJ2-7; possibly TRBD2 for D (5 bases). There are 13 residues in the CDR3. The germline V gene has CDR1 MNHEY and CDR2 SMNVEV (reference sequence). Deletions cut 2 bases from V and 3 bases from J, with 8 bases between. The CDR3 DNA reads as TGTGCCAGCAGTTTACGGGGTCTCTACGAGCAGTACTTC. Translation: CASSLRGLYEQYF.

This clone has a handful of counts. The chain employs TRBV19 and TRBJ2-7; D may be TRBD2 (5 bases). The CDR3 length is 15 residues. Germline V gene data show CDR1 as LNHDA and CDR2 as SQIVND (reference sequence). The V gene lost 4 bases and the J gene lost 1 base, with 14 bases spanning the gap. The CDR3 nucleotides read TGTGCCAGTAGTACCTCCCGGGGAGAATCCTACGAGCAGTACTTC. Encoded protein: CASSTSRGESYEQYF. Variable domain in full (rest from reference TRBV19 and TRBJ2-7): DGGITQSPKYLFRKEGQNVTLSCEQNLNHDAMYWYRQDPGQGLRLIYYSQIVNDFQKGDIAEGYSVSREKKESFPLTVTSAQKNPTAFYLCASSTSRGESYEQYFGPGTRLTVT.

V is TRBV6-1 and J is TRBJ2-5; perhaps TRBD1 as D (6 bases). V shed 8 bases and J shed 0 bases, with 10 bases lying between them. Looked up from germline, CDR1 is MNHNS and CDR2 is SASEGT. The CDR3 is made up of 13 amino acids. The chain's CDR3 is CASLGQNQETQYF. As DNA, the CDR3 is TGTGCCAGCCTTGGACAGAACCAAGAGACCCAGTACTTC.

This clone was observed a single time. The chain is built from TRBV5-5 and TRBJ2-7; TRBD1 aligns across 8 bases. V lost 3 bases to trimming and J lost 5 bases; unmatched junction nucleotides: 4. Germline-derived CDR1 and CDR2 are SGHKS and YYEKEE (reference sequence). This CDR3 has 13 residues. The CDR3 here is CASSWTGSNEQYF. In nucleotides, the CDR3 is TGTGCCAGCAGCTGGACAGGGTCCAACGAGCAGTACTTC.

Of note for this clone: The same CDR3 also results from other DNA sequences found in this sample. The chain employs TRBV20-1 and TRBJ1-2; unclear D gene. CDR3 size: 11 residues. Trimming stripped 3 bases from V and 3 bases from J, with 5 bases between. CDR1 is DFQATT and CDR2 is SNEGSKA in the germline V gene (reference sequence). The CDR3 coding sequence is TGCAGTGCTAGCTCGGACTATGGCTACACCTTC. It is translated as CSASSDYGYTF.

The V gene is TRBV6-5, the J gene TRBJ1-4, with D possibly being TRBD1 (6 bases). The CDR3 consists of 14 residues. V lost 0 bases and J 8 bases, leaving 10 bases between the germline ends. Germline lookup yields CDR1 MNHEY and CDR2 SVGAGI. CDR3 bases: TGTGCCAGCAGTTACTCCAGGGGTTGGGAAAAACTGTTTTTT. It translates to CASSYSRGWEKLFF.

The chain couples TRBV2 to TRBJ2-4, with D perhaps TRBD1 (6 bases). The germline V and J ends were trimmed by 6 bases and 9 bases, with 18 bases remaining between them. From germline, CDR1 is SNHLY and CDR2 FYNNEI. The CDR3 is 14 residues long. CDR3 protein: CASRQQGPTGIQYF. The CDR3 bases are TGTGCCAGCAGACAACAGGGACCCACGGGCATTCAGTACTTC.

This rearrangement joins TRBV7-3 to TRBJ2-2, with D perhaps TRBD2 (5 bases). The CDR3 length is 13 residues. Trimming stripped 4 bases from V and 7 bases from J, with 10 bases between. Germline-derived CDR1 and CDR2 are SGHTA and FQGTGA. The CDR3, as DNA: TGTGCCAGCAGCTCGGGGTGGGACGGGGAGCTGTTTTTT. Protein: CASSSGWDGELFF.

The V gene is TRBV5-4, the J gene TRBJ2-2, with 13 bases identical to TRBD2. V was pared by 6 bases and J by 7 bases, with 9 bases of the junction left unmatched. This CDR3 is 16 amino acids long. The germline CDR1 and CDR2 sequences are SGHNT and YYREEE (reference sequence). The CDR3 here is CASTQGLAGEDGELFF. The CDR3 DNA reads as TGTGCCAGCACCCAAGGACTAGCGGGAGAGGACGGGGAGCTGTTTTTT.

The chain has TRBV11-2 and TRBJ2-7, with D perhaps TRBD1 (5 bases). Germline V gives CDR1 SGHAT, CDR2 FQNNGV. Trimming left V 1 base short and J 0 bases short, with 10 bases between. The CDR3 spans 15 residues. CDR3 nucleotides: TGTGCCAGCAGCTTAGCAGCAGGGTCCTCCTACGAGCAGTACTTC. Translated: CASSLAAGSSYEQYF.

The chain links TRBV5-5 to TRBJ1-3, with D perhaps TRBD1 (6 bases). The germline gives CDR1 SGHKS, CDR2 YYEKEE (reference sequence). This CDR3 comprises 16 residues. Between the trimmed V and J ends, which lost 4 bases and 0 bases, there was a span of 14 bases. The CDR3 loop is CASSLADRSSGNTIYF. The DNA for the CDR3 is TGTGCCAGCAGCCTGGCGGACAGAAGCTCTGGAAACACCATATATTTT.

The chain uses TRBV28 and TRBJ1-2; D ambiguous. Trimming stripped 9 bases from V and 7 bases from J, with 18 bases between. CDR1 and CDR2 (germline): MDHEN, SYDVKM. The CDR3 totals 13 residues. The CDR3 DNA reads TGTGCCAGTAAGAGGGCCGCTTCCGGTGGCTACACCTTC. This sequence encodes CASKRAASGGYTF.

The DNA for the CDR3 is TGTGCCAGCAGGACAGGCATCTCCTACGAGCAGTACTTC. This translates into CASRTGISYEQYF. The J gene is TRBJ2-7, the V gene TRBV11-2; a possible D gene is TRBD1 (6 bases). The germline V gene has CDR1 SGHAT and CDR2 FQNNGV. Trimming cost V 6 bases and J 0 bases, with 9 bases left between them. The CDR3 extends over 13 amino acids.